This T cell receptor (beta chain) was found in a study of regulatory T cells in long-lasting Graves disease. General study findings and limits: Between persistent patients, 2,500 to 3,500 public clonotypes were shared, exceeding the approximately 940 shared between new patients.

Between the trimmed V and J ends, which lost 5 bases and 2 bases, there was a span of 13 bases. Germline V lookup: CDR1 MDHEN, CDR2 SYDVKM. CDR3 length equals 14 residues. Time point denoted: persistent/refractory GD, antithyroid drugs over 5 years with positive TRAb. With RNA extracted from PBMCs as input, the TCR library was made. Collection of peripheral blood (approximately 9 milliliters) was done using EDTA tubes. With iRepertoire HTBI primers and Arm-PCR of CDR3 regions, TCR beta libraries were built. Using its own MiXCR run on the multiplex PCR reads, TCRdb lists one record per CDR3 protein. The table lists approximately 380,000 distinct CDR3 sequences, roughly 20% of them singletons. This clonotype appeared many times. Its target is unknown.

The genes are TRBV28 and TRBJ2-7; D ambiguous. Here the sequenced sample was peripheral blood mononuclear cells (PBMCs), taken when the disease was refractory, from a patient treated with antithyroid drugs. The clonotype comes from a female donor with Graves disease. The DNA for the CDR3 is TGTGCCAGCAGTACCACTGGAAAAACCTACGAGCAGTACTTC. It codes for CASSTTGKTYEQYF. The full variable domain, completed using reference TRBV28 and TRBJ2-7, is DVKVTQSSRYLVKRTGEKVFLECVQDMDHENMFWYRQDPGLGLRLIYFSYDVKMKEKGDIPEGYSVSREKKERFSLILESASTNQTSMYLCASSTTGKTYEQYFGPGTRLTVT.